One T cell receptor beta chain is described in this entry. What this receptor recognizes is not known. No per-base quality is available; no much larger clone lies one base away. Per the germline V gene, SGHVS is the CDR1 and FQNEAQ is the CDR2. CDR3 length: 15 amino acids, cysteine to phenylalanine. Only the CDR3 DNA is retained, 45 bases long and in frame from the first base. Relative to germline, V is missing 6 bases and J is missing 4 bases, with 8 bases of the junction outside any gene match. TCRbeta CDR3 regions were amplified from genomic DNA using the immunoSEQ Assay, a bias-controlled multiplex PCR. As for how the authors treated the data: The number of nucleated cells in each sample was estimated from the amplification of reference gene primers within the assay. Sequence reads were collapsed and filtered to measure the absolute abundance of every unique TCRbeta CDR3 rearrangement. For each sample, productive Simpson clonality was calculated as the square root of Simpson's diversity index across productive rearrangements. Not all clones reach the TCRdb copy of this immuneACCESS table, which keeps in-frame sequences only. Checked studies attribute under half of the gap to unresolved V genes and leave the rest unexplained. The V and J calls and the clone size are those of that table, but D and trimming were determined from the DNA. This sample gives 350,000 or so clones in total; about 86% of them show up just once. Clones ranked in the top ten supply 2.5% to 3% of the sample.

This specimen comes from a study of blood T cell repertoires in COVID-19 (dated by TCRdb to 2020 to 2022). Some background on the complete study: Collaborator samples came from the United States, Italy and Spain and covered acute and convalescent phases of COVID-19. The dataset comprised deeply sampled blood TCRbeta repertoires from subjects exposed to, actively infected with, or recovered from COVID-19. The prospective study material was composed of cDNA or gDNA derived from T cells, B-cell-depleted T cells, or PBMCs. The samples were drawn from the first 160 participants of the ongoing ImmuneRACE study and from 950 to 1,500 subjects provided by 6 global collaborators. Where HLA class I and class II types were available, the types were taken from metadata supplied by the sample provider, not from assay-based typing. A freely available public database, intended as a resource for researchers studying the immune response to SARS-CoV-2, is where the repertoires were released. The sample metadata nearly always contained a de-identified subject ID, COVID-19 status, age in years and sex. Overall study results and their limits: Clinical and demographic metadata were provided uncurated, with the amount varying by source and participant.

Each collaborating institution followed its own protocols to collect whole blood in K2EDTA tubes. For TCRbeta analysis, collaborators shipped samples as frozen whole blood, isolated PBMCs, or DNA extracted from either of those sample types. The chain employs TRBV7-8 and TRBJ2-7, and 11 junctional nucleotides match TRBD1. The sequence came from a man between 25 and 39 years old with active or convalescent COVID-19. Source material: peripheral blood. The base sequence is TGTGCCAGCAGAACTCGGACAGGGGGCGGTTACGAGCAGTACTTC. Translation gives CASRTRTGGGYEQYF. The full variable domain, with segments outside the CDR3 supplied by the reference TRBV7-8 and TRBJ2-7 proteins, appears as GAGVSQSPRYKVAKRGQDVALRCDPISGHVSLFWYQQALGQGPEFLTYFQNEAQLDKSGLPSDRFFAERPEGSVSTLKIQRTQQEDSAVYLCASRTRTGGGYEQYFGPGTRLTVT.